This T cell receptor (beta chain) stems from a study of cytomegalovirus exposure and HLA in healthy donors. Primers: 60 Vbeta forward and 13 Jbeta reverse. Sequenced by immunoSEQ multiplex PCR; TCRdb stores in-frame clones only, minus some. The profile covers a few hundred thousand clones, with 85% to 90% appearing a single time and more than 0.8% taken by the ten largest. The study, taken as a whole, reports: Investigators reported 150 to 200 TCR beta chains as tied to cytomegalovirus. It was only CMV serostatus that was available as immune exposure information.

As concerns this clone: What it binds is unknown.

The CDR3 is 15 amino acids. The germline CDR1 and CDR2 sequences are SGHTA and FQGNSA. After removal of 5 bases from V and 4 bases from J, the junction contained 9 bases not matched to a gene. V gene TRBV7-2 combines with J gene TRBJ2-5; 8 positions agree with TRBD2. Source material: PBMCs. This receptor was identified in a woman aged 18-29 years in good health and CMV-seronegative. CDR3 sequence: CASSPRTSIGETQYF. The DNA of the CDR3 is TGTGCCAGCAGCCCGAGGACTAGCATCGGAGAGACCCAGTACTTC.